This entry is about one TCR beta chain. Its antigen is currently unknown. V lost 6 bases, J lost 4 bases, and 10 bases lay in between. The germline CDR1 and CDR2 sequences are SQVTM and ANQGSEA. The CDR3 contains 12 residues. These data belong to a study of cytomegalovirus exposure and HLA in healthy donors. Study-wide findings and caveats: Some V segments (TRBV6-2 and TRBV6-3 among them) were excluded as indistinguishable.

Both 60 Vbeta primers and 13 Jbeta primers went into the PCR. Original methodology: In a later analysis, the count reached about 75 million unique TCR beta chains, with 9 million to 11 million shared. Produced via immunoSEQ multiplex PCR; TCRdb's table is partial and in-frame only. V, J and clone size were drawn from that table, and D and trimming were deduced from the DNA. This sample has about 110,000 clones; just over 75% occur once, and the top ten carry 7% to 10%. This clonotype was sampled from a man aged 35 to 55 in good health and CMV-seropositive. The specimen was PBMCs. This chain links TRBV29-1 with TRBJ1-3, with D unresolved. CDR3 region: CSVSATGNTIYF. Here the CDR3 DNA reads TGCAGCGTCTCAGCGACGGGAAACACCATATATTTT.